One sample yielded the 20 T cell receptor beta chains listed below, sequenced in a study of cytomegalovirus exposure and HLA in healthy donors. Repertoires were generated with immunoSEQ multiplex PCR, while TCRdb's copy carries only in-frame clones and drops some. The sample holds tens of thousands of clones; around 96% are singletons and the top ten take 0.6% to 0.85%. The sequenced sample consisted of PBMCs. All receptors come from a man aged 18 to 30 in good health and CMV-seronegative.

The chain recombines TRBV7-9 with TRBJ1-2; the match to TRBD1 covers 10 bases. From germline, CDR1 is SEHNR and CDR2 FQNEAQ (reference sequence). Germline trimming cut 3 bases from V and 7 bases from J; bases unmatched to any gene: 5. The CDR3 covers 14 residues. CDR3 loop: CASSFPGQGFGYTF. The CDR3 DNA is TGTGCCAGCAGCTTCCCGGGACAGGGGTTTGGCTACACCTTC.

The chain carries TRBV11-2 and TRBJ1-3; maybe TRBD1 (6 bases). Per germline, CDR1 SGHAT and CDR2 FQNNGV. Between the trimmed V and J ends, which lost 5 bases and 6 bases, there was a span of 26 bases. This CDR3 is 18 amino acids long. This CDR3 is CASSTGWRGGSRENTIYF. For the CDR3, the DNA is TGTGCCAGCAGCACCGGTTGGCGAGGGGGTAGTAGAGAAAACACCATATATTTT.

The V and J genes are TRBV5-4 and TRBJ1-4; 11 positions agree with TRBD1. There are 15 residues in the CDR3. Unmatched junction bases numbered 8, after V lost 4 bases and J lost 9 bases. Per germline, CDR1 SGHNT and CDR2 YYREEE (reference sequence). For the CDR3, the DNA is TGTGCCAGCAGCGTCGGACAGGGGGCCCCCAAAAAACTGTTTTTT. Encoded protein: CASSVGQGAPKKLFF.

The chain is built from TRBV6-5 and TRBJ2-1; possibly TRBD2 for D (6 bases). Trimming left V 6 bases short and J 15 bases short, with 18 bases between. CDR3 length equals 12 residues. Germline-derived CDR1 and CDR2 are MNHEY and SVGAGI. In nucleotides, the CDR3 is TGTGCCAGCAGGTCTAGCGCCCCATACTTGTTCTTC. Translation: CASRSSAPYLFF.

The rearrangement joins TRBV6-5 to TRBJ2-3, with TRBD2 as a possible D gene (6 bases). Germline loops: CDR1 MNHEY, CDR2 SVGAGI. Trimming left V 0 bases short and J 8 bases short, with 18 bases between. CDR3 length equals 16 residues. CDR3 DNA: TGTGCCAGCAGTTACTCAAGCGGGTCTCCGACGGGTACGCAGTATTTT. Translated, it gives CASSYSSGSPTGTQYF.

This clone was seen once. The genes are TRBV6-5 and TRBJ2-5; unclear D gene. This CDR3 is built from 13 residues. With 8 bases removed from V and 5 bases from J, the gap between germline ends came to 15 bases. The germline V gene has CDR1 MNHEY and CDR2 SVGAGI. CDR3 residues: CASSRQLRETQYF. CDR3 bases: TGTGCCAGCTCGCGCCAACTCCGGGAGACCCAGTACTTC.

This chain uses TRBV5-1 with TRBJ1-2; 9 positions agree with TRBD1. The CDR3 length is 14 residues. Germline CDR1 reads SGHRS; CDR2 reads YFSETQ. The ends lost 4 bases at V and 4 bases at J; junction bases unmatched: 5. The CDR3 loop is CASSHGGQGYGYTF. As DNA, the CDR3 is TGCGCCAGCAGCCATGGGGGACAGGGCTATGGCTACACCTTC.

This clone was counted once. CDR3 loop: CASSLSREGPGELFF. The CDR3 DNA reads as TGTGCCAGCAGTTTGAGTCGGGAGGGTCCCGGGGAGCTGTTTTTT. This rearrangement joins TRBV27 to TRBJ2-2, with 8 bases lining up with TRBD2. CDR3 length: 15 amino acids. Germline CDR1 and CDR2: MNHEY and SMNVEV (reference sequence). With V trimmed by 3 bases and J by 6 bases, 6 bases remained unmatched.

V gene TRBV5-1 combines with J gene TRBJ2-7, with 7 nucleotides matching TRBD2. The CDR3 consists of 14 residues. Germline CDR1 SGHRS, CDR2 YFSETQ. The J segment lost 3 bases and the V segment lost 3 bases, leaving 6 bases of the junction unmatched. DNA for the CDR3: TGCGCCAGCAGCTCCGTGGCGGGGGTCTACGAGCAGTACTTC. It yields the protein CASSSVAGVYEQYF.

The V and J genes are TRBV7-8 and TRBJ1-1; D is undetermined. Trimming stripped 7 bases from V and 1 base from J, with 10 bases between. The CDR3 sequence is 13 residues long. CDR1 and CDR2 from the germline V gene are SGHVS and FQNEAQ. CDR3 residues: CASNTPGNTEAFF. The CDR3 DNA reads TGTGCCAGCAACACACCAGGGAACACTGAAGCTTTCTTT.

The chain has TRBV11-3 and TRBJ2-2, with D perhaps matching TRBD1 (6 bases). V was clipped by 2 bases and J by 6 bases, with 10 bases between them. Germline V gene sequence: CDR1 SGHNT, CDR2 YENEEA. The CDR3 loop spans 14 amino acids. DNA for the CDR3: TGTGCCAGCAGCTTAAGCAGGGGTGCCGGGGAGCTGTTTTTT. It is translated as CASSLSRGAGELFF. The variable domain in full, completed from reference TRBV11-3 and TRBJ2-2, reads EAGVVQSPRYKIIEKKQPVAFWCNPISGHNTLYWYLQNLGQGPELLIRYENEEAVDDSQLPKDRFSAERLKGVDSTLKIQPAELGDSAVYLCASSLSRGAGELFFGEGSRLTVL.

The chain combines TRBV10-1 with TRBJ2-3; TRBD1 matches 7 bases. Germline values: CDR1 WNHNN, CDR2 SYGVQD (reference sequence). V lost 6 bases, J lost 2 bases, and 5 bases stayed unmatched. The CDR3 runs to 14 residues. The CDR3 protein is CASSRDRVTDTQYF. CDR3 nucleotides: TGCGCCAGCAGCCGGGACAGAGTCACAGATACGCAGTATTTT.

V gene TRBV30 combines with J gene TRBJ1-5, with D possibly TRBD1 on 6 matching bases. Trimming removed 1 base at V and 6 bases at J, with 19 bases between. Germline lookup yields CDR1 GTSNPN and CDR2 SVGIG (reference sequence). The CDR3 is 16 amino acids. CDR3 residues: CAWSDFANTGFQPQHF. For the CDR3, the DNA is TGTGCCTGGAGTGACTTCGCGAATACAGGGTTTCAGCCCCAGCATTTT.

The chain employs TRBV27 and TRBJ1-4; D call uncertain. This CDR3 has 14 residues. Per the germline V gene, CDR1 is MNHEY and CDR2 is SMNVEV (reference sequence). V shed 6 bases and J shed 0 bases, with 8 bases lying between them. DNA for the CDR3: TGTGCCAGCAGGCTAGTTGCAACTAATGAAAAACTGTTTTTT. Protein product: CASRLVATNEKLFF. The whole variable domain, filled in from reference TRBV27 and TRBJ1-4, reads EAQVTQNPRYLITVTGKKLTVTCSQNMNHEYMSWYRQDPGLGLRQIYYSMNVEVTDKGDVPEGYKVSRKEKRNFPLILESPSPNQTSLYFCASRLVATNEKLFFGSGTQLSVL.

The chain joins TRBV5-1 to TRBJ2-7; TRBD2 might be the D (5 bases). Germline V CDR1 and CDR2: SGHRS, YFSETQ. There are 18 residues in the CDR3. The V and J ends lost 4 bases and 2 bases respectively, with 25 bases between them. CDR3 residues: CASSLEPQQIFGAYEQYF. CDR3 sequence (DNA): TGCGCCAGCAGCCTAGAACCCCAACAGATCTTCGGGGCCTACGAGCAGTACTTC.

The V gene is TRBV27, the J gene TRBJ2-1, with 11 bases matching TRBD1. In germline, CDR1 is MNHEY, CDR2 SMNVEV (reference sequence). The V gene end was trimmed by 2 bases and the J gene end by 12 bases; junction bases not matched to a gene: 12. CDR3 length equals 16 residues. This chain's CDR3 is CASSLLHGQGAWWQFF. In nucleotides, the CDR3 is TGTGCCAGCAGTTTACTTCACGGACAGGGGGCATGGTGGCAGTTCTTC.

This chain connects TRBV6-5 to TRBJ1-1, with 8 positions matching TRBD1. The J segment lost 5 bases and the V segment lost 0 bases, leaving 5 bases of the junction unmatched. The CDR3 contains 15 residues. The V gene's germline CDR1 is MNHEY and CDR2 SVGAGI. CDR3: CASSYSGQGQTEAFF. For the CDR3, the DNA is TGTGCCAGCAGTTACTCCGGACAGGGCCAAACTGAAGCTTTCTTT.

For the CDR3, the DNA is TGTGCCAGCAGTTTACAGGGTAGTGGCACCATATATTTT. As protein: CASSLQGSGTIYF. This sequence joins TRBV28 and TRBJ1-3; TRBD1 might be the D (5 bases). CDR1 is MDHEN, CDR2 SYDVKM, per germline. V gave up 2 bases and J gave up 9 bases, with 11 bases separating them. The CDR3 has 13 residues.

The chain uses TRBV30 and TRBJ2-1; 9 positions agree with TRBD1. V lost 3 bases to trimming and J lost 8 bases; unmatched junction nucleotides: 5. The CDR3 loop spans 13 amino acids. CDR1 and CDR2 from the germline V gene are GTSNPN and SVGIG (reference sequence). The CDR3 sequence: CAWSKQGADEQFF. DNA for the CDR3: TGTGCCTGGAGCAAACAGGGGGCGGATGAGCAGTTCTTC.

V gene TRBV28 combines with J gene TRBJ1-5; D not certain. CDR1 and CDR2 from the germline V gene are MDHEN and SYDVKM. The CDR3 totals 14 residues. The ends were cut back, 3 bases at V and 0 bases at J, with 6 bases in the middle. The CDR3: CASSFRLSNQPQHF. CDR3 bases: TGTGCCAGCAGTTTCAGACTTAGCAATCAGCCCCAGCATTTT.